This paragraph reports one T cell receptor (beta chain). There are a few counts of this clone. The clone's antigen remains unknown. It has no much larger one-base neighbor in the sample; base qualities were not kept. This entry is derived from a study of sequential checkpoint blockade in melanoma (dated by TCRdb to about 2019). Turning to the overall study: Patients were randomized 1:1 to first-line nivolumab followed by ipilimumab (arm A) or ipilimumab followed by nivolumab (arm B). About 82% of the matched tumor biopsy pairs taken before and after treatment were from the same lesion. DNA from approximately 91 pretreatment melanoma tumor samples was subjected to TCRbeta immunosequencing. Maintenance nivolumab was given following each of the two trial sequences. For 20 to 25 patients, matched tumor biopsies were obtained before treatment and at week 13, following single-agent nivolumab (arm A) or ipilimumab (arm B).

Reading the label with the study, this specimen's treatment or condition is: randomized to nivolumab then ipilimumab (arm A) or the reverse (arm B). None of the patients in the trial had previously been given DNA-damaging chemotherapy. Samples came from patients with melanoma in CheckMate 064, a randomized, open-label phase II trial of sequential checkpoint blockade. Tumor TCR sequencing used genomic DNA from formalin-fixed paraffin-embedded (FFPE) tissue samples. General conclusions and limits of the study: The response-prediction model combining TCR metrics and mutation burden needs validation in larger, independent patient cohorts. In the nivolumab-first arm (arm A), an association was found between pretreatment tumor TIL clonality and response (P = .04). Tumor T-cell fraction and clonality were found to correlate with PD-L1 staining and CD8+ T-cell counts but not with mutational load. Small sample sizes and reduced statistical power limited the analyses of tumor T-cell fraction within each arm. Patients whose tumor T-cell fraction and clonality increased by week 13 were about 30 times more likely to achieve clinical benefit.

The immunoSEQ Assay was used to immunosequence TCRbeta CDR3 regions from genomic DNA. Genomic DNA was amplified by bias-controlled multiplex PCR before high-throughput sequencing. As for how the authors treated the data: To quantify the absolute abundance of each unique TCRbeta CDR3 region, the sequences were collapsed and filtered. Clonality, defined as 1 minus Pielou's evenness, was calculated using productive rearrangements only. Tumor T-cell fraction was computed by normalizing TCRbeta template counts to usable DNA, estimated from several housekeeping genes. A previously published method was used to identify clones whose frequencies were significantly greater in on-treatment samples than in baseline samples. TCRdb obtained this table from immuneACCESS and retained in-frame rearrangements with V and J assigned. These tables miss some clones; where compared with another copy, unresolved V genes account for less than half of the shortfall, and the remainder is unexplained. Clone size and V and J calls were adopted from that table, with D and trimming inferred from the DNA. The sample table records about 10,000 clones; around 23% of these occur just once. The ten largest clones add up to 14% of the sample.

This sequence was found in a human donor with melanoma. Specimen: tumor tissue (inferred from file names), collected from a patient given nivolumab and ipilimumab in sequence.

The CDR3: CASSEPGAWNEKLFF. The DNA reads TGTGCCAGCAGTGAACCGGGGGCATGGAATGAAAAACTGTTTTTT. Here the chain combines TRBV25-1 and TRBJ1-4, with TRBD1 perhaps the D gene, on 6 matching bases. In the germline V gene, CDR1 corresponds to MGHDK and CDR2 to SYGVNS. V is reduced by 2 bases and J by 5 bases, leaving a spacing of 12 bases between them. Inclusive of the bounding cysteine and phenylalanine, the CDR3 is 15 residues long. The CDR3 DNA has 45 bases and is translated from base 1.